This T cell receptor beta chain was sequenced for a study of shared clonotypes between healthy human individuals (dated by TCRdb to about 2020). About the study as a whole: The cohort included three men and two women between 18 and 49 years of age. For each donor, CD4 naive and CD4 memory were each run on three plates, CD8 naive on two plates, and CD8 memory on one plate. To estimate repertoire size and how much clonotypes are shared between individuals, the study performed deep sequencing of blood TCR repertoires from a few healthy adults. To increase sequencing depth and limit assay-specific biases, different laboratories used diverse techniques to prepare libraries and sequence TCR repertoires. Between about 0.8 and 9 billion PBMCs per donor were obtained by leukapheresis. Summary of the overall study and its limitations: The genetic and exposure-history diversity represented was limited by the small number of donors. Only blood was sampled, and tissue TCR repertoires likely differ from those in blood. Clonotypes shared by all four sorted-subset donors showed higher generation probabilities than non-shared clonotypes. Based on pairwise subsampling, the degree of clonotype sharing among donors was expected to be affected by sequencing depth. Incomplete sequencing was indicated by rarefaction of sorted-subset datasets, despite the large sequencing depth. When a handful of donors were compared, the shared fraction of clonotypes was roughly 4.8% for naive CD4, around 4% for naive CD8, 2% to 2.5% for memory CD4, and under 0.5% for memory CD8. Naive subsets generally had larger estimated clonotype richness than memory subsets did.

This clone was seen a single time. Its antigen has not been determined. No qualities accompany the bases; no much larger clone lies one base away. The donors were healthy, HIV-negative adults who had no recently reported acute infections or vaccinations. Every donor was a Caucasian adult living in Nashville, Tennessee, USA. CD4+ T cells were enriched by magnetic negative selection; naive cells were then positively selected on CD45RA, and the negative fraction formed the memory subset. Blood was collected by leukapheresis, and PBMCs were isolated by Ficoll-Histopaque density gradient centrifugation and then cryopreserved in liquid nitrogen vapor phase. Purity and quantity of every magnetically sorted T cell population were checked by analytical flow cytometry. From each sorted fraction, genomic DNA was isolated and quantified by UV absorbance on a Nanodrop 2000c. Using the deep immunoSEQ assay, TCR CDR3 regions were amplified from genomic DNA by multiplex PCR. For each cell subset, the extracted genomic DNA was distributed evenly across all wells of several immunoSEQ 96-well plates, and each plate served as one replicate. For sorted subsets, 200 to 250 ng genomic DNA, equal to 30,000 to 35,000 T cell genomes, was loaded into each replicate PCR. Purified libraries were quantified with a Qubit 3.0 fluorometer, sized on a Bioanalyzer 2100, and re-quantified with the KAPA Library Quantification kit. A separate single-read 150-cycle Illumina NextSeq 550 flow cell was used to sequence each immunoSEQ 96-well plate. The paper's processing steps were these. Because the immunoSEQ output held only junctional sequences and lacked quality scores, the filtering could not match the filtering applied to full-length reads. To assign V/J genes and CDR3, sequences were annotated against IMGT germline references using PyIR, a Python wrapper for IgBLAST v1.9. Reads were removed for weak V/J assignments (E-value above 1e-6), missing CDR3, stop codons, out-of-frame junctions, or ambiguous translated residues. A V3J clonotype was defined by an identical inferred V gene, J gene, and CDR3 amino acid sequence. To compute the percentage overlap between repertoires, the number of shared unique clonotypes was divided by the size of the smaller repertoire. Richness of each repertoire was evaluated using RTK rarefaction, the Chao1 estimator, and Recon v2.1 estimates of unobserved clonotypes. OLGA was used to compute generation probabilities for all TCRbeta clonotypes that the gDNA method yielded from a handful of donors. TCRdb re-hosts the immuneACCESS table, in-frame sequences only. Its copies lack some clones; in the studies checked, an unresolved V gene accounts for under half of them, and the cause for the rest is not known. V, J and clone size reflect that table, while D and trimming were determined from the DNA. For this sample there are 650,000 to 800,000 clones; over 55% appear just once. The ten largest clones represent more than 1.5% of the sample.

The CDR3 measures 15 amino acids from cysteine to phenylalanine. Solely the CDR3 DNA is kept, with 45 bases framed from the first base. The V and J ends are trimmed by 3 bases and 4 bases, leaving 16 bases between them. CDR1 is given as SGDLS and CDR2 as YYNGEE, both from the germline V gene. The source of this sequence is a woman in her twenties or thirties in good health. The sample was memory CD4+ T cells sorted from blood. Sample cell subset or site, as interpreted from the label and publication: CD45RA-negative fraction. The chain uses TRBV9 and TRBJ1-1, with a tentative D gene TRBD1 over 6 matching bases. The CDR3 in this case is CASSATGLSTTEAFF. The nucleotide sequence is TGTGCCAGCAGCGCAACAGGGTTGTCTACCACTGAAGCTTTCTTT.